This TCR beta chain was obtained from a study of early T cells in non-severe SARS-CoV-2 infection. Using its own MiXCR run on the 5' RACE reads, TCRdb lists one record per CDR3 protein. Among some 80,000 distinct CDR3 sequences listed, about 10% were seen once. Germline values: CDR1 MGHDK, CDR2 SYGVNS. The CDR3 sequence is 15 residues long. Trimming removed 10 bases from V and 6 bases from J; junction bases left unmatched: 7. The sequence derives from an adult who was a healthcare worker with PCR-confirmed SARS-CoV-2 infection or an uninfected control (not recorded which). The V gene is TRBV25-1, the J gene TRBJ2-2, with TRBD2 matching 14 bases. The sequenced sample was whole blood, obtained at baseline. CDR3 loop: CATLGLAGEAGELFF. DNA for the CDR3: TGTGCCACCTTGGGACTAGCGGGAGAAGCCGGGGAGCTGTTTTTT.